These 18 T cell receptor beta chains came from one sample sequenced in a study of OX40 agonist ivuxolimab in advanced cancers. The method was the immunoSEQ multiplex PCR assay. The source is immuneACCESS, and TCRdb retained only in-frame sequences with V and J called. Part of the clones is not carried over; for the studies checked, unresolved V genes explain less than half of this, and the remainder is unexplained. The sample table lists tens of thousands of clones, 93% of them with a count of one. The ten most abundant clones make up around 5.9% of the sample. This specimen was CD4+ or CD8+ T cells sorted from blood, taken in a trial of the OX40 agonist ivuxolimab. These receptors all stem from an adult with an advanced solid tumor such as melanoma, head and neck, liver or kidney cancer.

The chain is built from TRBV19 and TRBJ1-2; 8 nucleotides align to TRBD1. The J segment lost 7 bases and the V segment lost 8 bases, leaving 9 bases of the junction unmatched. This CDR3 comprises 13 residues. CDR1 LNHDA and CDR2 SQIVND come from the germline V gene (reference sequence). CDR3 amino acids: CASRSGGVFGYTF. CDR3 DNA: TGTGCCAGTCGATCAGGGGGCGTTTTTGGCTACACCTTC.

The genes are TRBV7-6 and TRBJ2-5; 13 bases agree with TRBD2. The V and J ends lost 4 bases and 3 bases, in that order; junction bases with no gene match: 5. Germline V CDR1 and CDR2: SGHVS, FNYEAQ. The CDR3 runs to 16 residues. The CDR3 DNA follows: TGTGCCAGCAGCTCATGGACTAGCGGGGGTGAAGAGACCCAGTACTTC. This translates into CASSSWTSGGEETQYF. Full variable domain (missing parts from reference TRBV7-6 and TRBJ2-5): GAGVSQSPRYKVTKRGQDVALRCDPISGHVSLYWYRQALGQGPEFLTYFNYEAQQDKSGLPNDRFSAERPEGSISTLTIQRTEQRDSAMYRCASSSWTSGGEETQYFGPGTRLLVL.

This clone appeared once. V is TRBV15 and J is TRBJ2-5; D perhaps matches TRBD2 (5 bases). With 5 bases removed from V and 2 bases from J, the gap between germline ends came to 18 bases. This CDR3 spans 16 amino acids. The V gene's germline CDR1 is LNHNV and CDR2 YYDKDF (reference sequence). This CDR3 reads CATSSGERSTQETQYF. The CDR3 DNA is TGTGCCACCAGCTCTGGGGAGAGATCTACGCAAGAGACCCAGTACTTC.

The chain carries TRBV20-1 and TRBJ1-2; no definite D call. V was shortened by 7 bases and J by 5 bases, with 5 bases between the two germline ends. Germline-derived CDR1 and CDR2 are DFQATT and SNEGSKA (reference sequence). The CDR3 runs 9 residues. CDR3: CSVDYGYTF. CDR3 nucleotide sequence: TGCAGTGTAGATTATGGCTACACCTTC.

This chain links TRBV30 with TRBJ2-3, with 10 bases identical to TRBD2. Germline CDR1 reads GTSNPN; CDR2 reads SVGIG (reference sequence). The length of the CDR3 is 14 residues. With V trimmed by 0 bases and J by 4 bases, 1 base remained unmatched. The CDR3 DNA follows: TGTGCCTGGAGTGTAAGCGGGGGGGCAGATACGCAGTATTTT. Protein sequence: CAWSVSGGADTQYF.

The chain employs TRBV5-5 and TRBJ1-1; 7 bases are a match to TRBD1. V dropped 6 bases and J dropped 4; count of bases not matched to a gene: 6. This CDR3 region has 13 residues. Germline CDR1 and CDR2: SGHKS and YYEKEE (reference sequence). The CDR3 nucleotides read TGTGCCAGCACCGCCTCAGGGGGCACTGAAGCTTTCTTT. Its protein is CASTASGGTEAFF. The full variable domain, completed using reference TRBV5-5 and TRBJ1-1, is DAGVTQSPTHLIKTRGQQVTLRCSPISGHKSVSWYQQVLGQGPQFIFQYYEKEERGRGNFPDRFSARQFPNYSSELNVNALLLGDSALYLCASTASGGTEAFFGQGTRLTVV.

This chain connects TRBV15 to TRBJ1-1; no reliable D call. This CDR3 has 14 amino acids. V shed 0 bases and J shed 2 bases, with 7 bases lying between them. Germline CDR1 reads LNHNV; CDR2 reads YYDKDF (reference sequence). The DNA for the CDR3 is TGTGCCACCAGCAGAGATAAAGGTAACACTGAAGCTTTCTTT. Residues: CATSRDKGNTEAFF.

Comment on this clone: A junction boundary mismatches the germline segment, possibly from a read error. This chain connects TRBV27 to TRBJ1-3, with D possibly TRBD1 on 6 matching bases. Per germline, CDR1 MNHEY and CDR2 SMNVEV (reference sequence). CDR3 length equals 15 residues. CDR3 sequence (DNA): TGTGCCAGCAGTCTATCGGGGGCGCAGGGAAACACCATATATTTT. This codes for CASSLSGAQGNTIYF.

J is TRBJ2-6 and V is TRBV9; no definite D call. Germline V gene sequence: CDR1 SGDLS, CDR2 YYNGEE. The CDR3 is 17 residues long. Between the trimmed V and J ends, which lost 4 bases and 0 bases, there was a span of 14 bases. DNA for the CDR3: TGTGCCAGCAGCCCTCGTTCCCAGAGCTCTGGGGCCAACGTCCTGACTTTC. This encodes CASSPRSQSSGANVLTF.

V and J are TRBV9 and TRBJ2-3; no reliable D call. Germline CDR1 and CDR2: SGDLS and YYNGEE. The CDR3 loop spans 13 amino acids. V was trimmed by 4 bases and J by 0 bases, leaving 6 bases between them. This CDR3 reads CASSPPSTDTQYF. CDR3 DNA: TGTGCCAGCAGCCCCCCTAGCACAGATACGCAGTATTTT.

This sequence joins TRBV4-1 and TRBJ2-1, with no clear D. V was clipped by 1 base and J by 0 bases, with 10 bases between them. CDR3 size: 16 residues. Germline loops: CDR1 MGHRA, CDR2 YSYEKL. This chain's CDR3 is CASSQVSRSSYNEQFF. DNA of the CDR3: TGCGCCAGCAGCCAAGTCTCGCGGAGCTCCTACAATGAGCAGTTCTTC.

The chain is built from TRBV6-5 and TRBJ2-1; TRBD2 is a possible D gene (5 bases). V was shortened by 0 bases and J by 6 bases, with 12 bases between the two germline ends. The CDR3 loop spans 15 amino acids. Germline lookup yields CDR1 MNHEY and CDR2 SVGAGI. The CDR3 nucleotides are TGTGCCAGCAGTTACTCGATACGACGGGGCAATGAGCAGTTCTTC. This translates into CASSYSIRRGNEQFF.

To note about this clone: The identical CDR3 is also encoded by other nucleotide sequences in the sample. The V and J genes are TRBV4-1 and TRBJ2-7; no clear D. This CDR3 is 13 amino acids long. Germline CDR1 and CDR2: MGHRA and YSYEKL. The germline V and J ends were trimmed by 3 bases and 4 bases, with 10 bases remaining between them. The CDR3 coding sequence is TGCGCCAGCAGCCAGGATTATCCTTACGAGCAGTACTTC. It translates to CASSQDYPYEQYF.

This clone was detected only once. The chain employs TRBV5-1 and TRBJ2-1, with 9 bases matching TRBD2. CDR3 length: 16 amino acids. V lost 0 bases, J lost 4 bases, and 5 bases stayed unmatched. Germline V gene data show CDR1 as SGHRS and CDR2 as YFSETQ. As DNA, the CDR3 is TGCGCCAGCAGCTTGGAGGGTGCGGGAGGGTACAATGAGCAGTTCTTC. It codes for CASSLEGAGGYNEQFF.

The rearrangement joins TRBV7-9 to TRBJ2-3; 10 nucleotides agree with TRBD2. The CDR3 runs 16 residues. Germline V gene lookup returns CDR1 SEHNR and CDR2 FQNEAQ (reference sequence). The V segment lost 4 bases and the J segment 1 base; nucleotides outside the gene matches: 5. CDR3 sequence: CASSSLGTSGTDTQYF. The DNA of the CDR3 is TGTGCCAGCAGCTCGTTGGGGACTAGCGGCACAGATACGCAGTATTTT.

The V gene is TRBV30, the J gene TRBJ1-6, with a weak D call TRBD1 (5 bases). Germline CDR1 GTSNPN, CDR2 SVGIG (reference sequence). V dropped 0 bases and J dropped 6 bases, with 6 bases sitting between them. The CDR3 is made up of 13 amino acids. CDR3 bases: TGTGCCTGGAGTGTGACAGTTAATTCACCCCTCCACTTT. It is translated as CAWSVTVNSPLHF.

This clone was seen once. The chain recombines TRBV27 with TRBJ2-7; 8 positions agree with TRBD1. CDR3 size: 18 residues. Trimming took 5 bases from V and 0 from J; bases not matched to a gene: 15. Germline assignment: CDR1 MNHEY and CDR2 SMNVEV (reference sequence). In nucleotides, the CDR3 is TGTGCCAGCAGTCTTTCCCGGGCGGGGACAGGCTTCTCCTACGAGCAGTACTTC. Its protein product is CASSLSRAGTGFSYEQYF.

This chain connects TRBV5-1 to TRBJ1-1; D gene ambiguous. The CDR3 runs to 14 residues. CDR1 and CDR2 (germline): SGHRS, YFSETQ. The ends were cut back, 1 base at V and 1 base at J, with 8 bases in the middle. CDR3 in DNA: TGCGCCAGCAGCTTGAGGGCGGGGAACACTGAAGCTTTCTTT. Amino acids: CASSLRAGNTEAFF.